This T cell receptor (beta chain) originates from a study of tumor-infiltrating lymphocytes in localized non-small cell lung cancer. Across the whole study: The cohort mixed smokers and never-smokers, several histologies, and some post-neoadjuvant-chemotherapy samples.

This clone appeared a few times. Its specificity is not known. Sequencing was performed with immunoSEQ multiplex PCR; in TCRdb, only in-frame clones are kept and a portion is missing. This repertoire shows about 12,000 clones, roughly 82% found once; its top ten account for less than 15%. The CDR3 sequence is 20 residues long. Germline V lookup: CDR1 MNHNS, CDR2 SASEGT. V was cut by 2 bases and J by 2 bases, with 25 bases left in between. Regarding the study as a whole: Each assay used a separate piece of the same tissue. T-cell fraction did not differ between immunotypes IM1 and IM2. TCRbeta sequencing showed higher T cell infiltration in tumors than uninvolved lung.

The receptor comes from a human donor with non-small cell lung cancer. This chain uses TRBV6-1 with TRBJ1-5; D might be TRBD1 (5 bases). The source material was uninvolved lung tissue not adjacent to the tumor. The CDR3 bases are TGTGCCAGCAGTGAAAGTTGGGGGAAGGGGCGATTAGGTGGCAATCAGCCCCAGCATTTT. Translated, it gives CASSESWGKGRLGGNQPQHF.